The next 17 T cell receptor beta chains were all read from a single sample in a study of blood T cell repertoires in COVID-19. Clones were sequenced by immunoSEQ multiplex PCR, and TCRdb holds only the in-frame ones, with some missing. The data hold nearly 110,000 clones, with about three quarters observed a single time. Sequencing was performed on peripheral blood. All receptors come from a man aged 70 or older with acute or convalescent COVID-19.

V and J are TRBV2 and TRBJ2-5; no clear D gene. From germline, CDR1 is SNHLY and CDR2 FYNNEI. Trimming cost V 3 bases and J 5 bases, with 4 bases left between them. CDR3 length: 11 amino acids. The CDR3 loop reads CASSDHETQYF. The CDR3 DNA follows: TGTGCCAGCAGTGATCATGAGACCCAGTACTTC.

This chain joins TRBV6-4 and TRBJ2-2; D is unclear. With 4 bases removed from V and 4 bases from J, the gap between germline ends came to 7 bases. The CDR3 totals 13 residues. Germline V lookup: CDR1 MRHNA, CDR2 SNTAGT. This chain's CDR3 is CASSGRVTGELFF. The CDR3 DNA follows: TGTGCCAGCAGTGGCCGGGTCACCGGGGAGCTGTTTTTT.

This clone was observed a single time. The chain recombines TRBV7-8 with TRBJ2-3, with D uncertain. V gave up 7 bases and J gave up 6 bases, with 5 bases separating them. The CDR3 is made up of 10 amino acids. Per the germline V gene, CDR1 is SGHVS and CDR2 is FQNEAQ. DNA of the CDR3: TGTGCCAGCACGCGTGATACGCAGTATTTT. Its protein is CASTRDTQYF.

The chain couples TRBV5-1 to TRBJ2-5; 9 bases agree with TRBD2. The CDR3 extends over 16 amino acids. Germline loops: CDR1 SGHRS, CDR2 YFSETQ. V shed 0 bases and J 4 bases; nucleotides not matched to a gene: 7. CDR3 region: CASSLGARGGRETQYF. Written as DNA, the CDR3 is TGCGCCAGCAGCTTGGGGGCGCGGGGGGGCCGAGAGACCCAGTACTTC.

The chain employs TRBV6-5 and TRBJ1-3; D might be TRBD1 (5 bases). Germline lookup yields CDR1 MNHEY and CDR2 SVGAGI. The CDR3 extends over 11 amino acids. Trimming removed 6 bases from V and 8 bases from J, with 8 bases in between. This CDR3 is CASRGLYTIYF. The CDR3 DNA reads as TGTGCCAGCAGGGGGCTATACACCATATATTTT.

This chain links TRBV18 with TRBJ2-3; TRBD1 matches at 8 bases. V was pared by 3 bases and J by 2 bases, with 10 bases of the junction left unmatched. Germline CDR1 is KGHSH and CDR2 is LQKENI. The CDR3 has 17 amino acids. This chain's CDR3 is CASSPQGAGLFTDTQYF. The CDR3 region has the DNA TGTGCCAGCTCACCCCAGGGGGCGGGCCTCTTCACAGATACGCAGTATTTT. Looking up the rest from reference TRBV18 and TRBJ2-3 gives the full variable domain: NAGVMQNPRHLVRRRGQEARLRCSPMKGHSHVYWYRQLPEEGLKFMVYLQKENIIDESGMPKERFSAEFPKEGPSILRIQQVVRGDSAAYFCASSPQGAGLFTDTQYFGPGTRLTVL.

Details on this clone: The identical CDR3 is also encoded by other nucleotide sequences in the sample. This chain connects TRBV27 to TRBJ1-6; 9 bases are a match to TRBD1. J was trimmed by 6 bases and V by 5 bases; bases with no gene match: 5. CDR3 length: 15 amino acids. Germline-derived CDR1 and CDR2 are MNHEY and SMNVEV (reference sequence). This CDR3 reads CASSRTGVGNSPLHF. The CDR3 DNA reads TGTGCCAGCAGTCGGACAGGGGTGGGTAATTCACCCCTCCACTTT.

The chain uses TRBV6-2 or TRBV6-3 and TRBJ1-2; D gene uncertain. V was trimmed by 4 bases and J by 1 base, leaving 13 bases between them. The CDR3 sequence is 15 residues long. CDR1 MNHEY and CDR2 SVGEGT come from the germline V gene. The CDR3, as DNA: TGTGCCAGCAGTTCTCAGTTCAGTGGTAACTATGGCTACACCTTC. It specifies CASSSQFSGNYGYTF.

V usage is TRBV6-2 or TRBV6-3 and J usage is TRBJ1-5; 7 nucleotides align to TRBD1. This CDR3 has 19 residues. Germline V gives CDR1 MNHEY, CDR2 SVGEGT. V shed 2 bases and J 8 bases; nucleotides not matched to a gene: 21. The CDR3 bases are TGTGCCAGCAGTTACCTTAACTTCCCTGGGACAGTCGGAGCTAAGCCCCAGCATTTT. As protein: CASSYLNFPGTVGAKPQHF.

The chain is built from TRBV25-1 and TRBJ2-3; 8 bases align to TRBD1. Germline lookup yields CDR1 MGHDK and CDR2 SYGVNS. Losses at the gene ends were 6 bases for V and 5 bases for J; bases not matched to a gene: 10. The CDR3 sequence is 15 residues long. In DNA form, the CDR3 reads TGTGCCAGCAGCGCCATGACAGGGGAGGTAGATACGCAGTATTTT. As protein: CASSAMTGEVDTQYF.

The chain links TRBV7-2 to TRBJ1-6; 7 positions match TRBD1. This CDR3 comprises 15 residues. Germline V gene sequence: CDR1 SGHTA, CDR2 FQGNSA. J gave up 7 bases and V 3 bases, and 6 bases lay outside the gene matches. CDR3 nucleotides: TGTGCCAGCAGCTTGCCCCCAGGGGGGAATTCACCCCTCCACTTT. As protein: CASSLPPGGNSPLHF.

This clone was observed a single time. This chain uses TRBV27 with TRBJ1-4; D remains ambiguous. The CDR3 covers 17 residues. Trimming removed 5 bases at V and 0 bases at J, with 16 bases between. Germline values: CDR1 MNHEY, CDR2 SMNVEV (reference sequence). CDR3 protein: CASSPRQDFATNEKLFF. In DNA form, the CDR3 reads TGTGCCAGCAGTCCAAGGCAGGACTTTGCAACTAATGAAAAACTGTTTTTT.

The chain combines TRBV2 with TRBJ1-1, with 10 bases matching TRBD1. This CDR3 is built from 14 residues. Losses at the gene ends were 5 bases for V and 3 bases for J; bases not matched to a gene: 3. The V gene's germline CDR1 is SNHLY and CDR2 FYNNEI. This chain's CDR3 is CASSTGQGYTEAFF. As DNA, the CDR3 is TGTGCCAGCAGTACGGGACAGGGGTACACTGAAGCTTTCTTT.

This chain connects TRBV14 to TRBJ2-2, with D uncertain. Germline V CDR1 and CDR2: SGHDN, FVKESK. CDR3 size: 15 residues. V was shortened by 3 bases and J by 0 bases, with 8 bases between the two germline ends. This chain's CDR3 is CASSHFYPNTGELFF. CDR3 DNA sequence: TGTGCCAGCAGCCACTTCTACCCGAACACCGGGGAGCTGTTTTTT.

This clone showed up just a few times. The V and J genes are TRBV6-5 and TRBJ2-3, with 8 nucleotides matching TRBD1. CDR1 MNHEY and CDR2 SVGAGI come from the germline V gene. This CDR3 is built from 15 residues. With V trimmed by 5 bases and J by 1 base, 5 bases remained unmatched. The CDR3 loop is CASSMQGAGTDTQYF. The CDR3, as DNA: TGTGCCAGCAGTATGCAGGGGGCAGGCACAGATACGCAGTATTTT.

This sequence joins TRBV6-6 and TRBJ2-5, with D maybe TRBD1 (6 bases). Trimming shortened V by 7 bases and J by 5 bases, and 17 bases separated the two germline ends. Germline assignment: CDR1 MNHNY and CDR2 SVGAGI (reference sequence). This CDR3 region has 14 residues. In nucleotides, the CDR3 is TGTGCCAGCACCCCGGTGGGGGCGAGTGAGACCCAGTACTTC. Protein: CASTPVGASETQYF.

This sequence joins TRBV19 and TRBJ2-7; 7 bases fit TRBD1. With V trimmed by 4 bases and J by 9 bases, 12 bases remained unmatched. The germline V gene encodes CDR1 LNHDA and CDR2 SQIVND (reference sequence). This CDR3 region has 14 residues. The CDR3 region has the DNA TGTGCCAGTAGTACGGGGACAGCAACATTCGGGCAGTACTTC. Translated: CASSTGTATFGQYF.